The entry below describes one T cell receptor beta chain. Its antigen remains unidentified. This entry comes from a study of shared clonotypes between healthy human individuals. Study conclusions and caveats: Clonotypes that were shared across a few donors made up around 4.6% of naive CD4 clonotypes. In having few donors, the study represented limited genetic and exposure-history diversity.

In the authors' methods: From ImmunoSEQ came sequences covering only the junction and carrying no quality scores, so filtering differed. Sequencing used immunoSEQ multiplex PCR; TCRdb keeps in-frame clones, though not all of them. Clonal size and the V and J genes are those of that table, whereas D and trimming came from the DNA. There are roughly 1,600,000 clones in the sample; 98% to 99% occur only once, and under 0.45% lies in the top ten. This CDR3 has 15 amino acids. The V and J ends lost 3 bases and 1 base, in that order; junction bases with no gene match: 6. Germline CDR1 and CDR2: SEHNR and FQNEAQ (reference sequence).

This TCR was sampled from a man aged 30-40 years in good health. The chain joins TRBV7-9 to TRBJ2-7; 7 bases line up with TRBD2. Sequenced input: naive CD4+ T cells sorted from blood. Subset indicated: CD45RA+ positively selected. The CDR3 region has the DNA TGTGCCAGCAGCTTCGAGCGGGACGGTTCCTACGAGCAGTACTTC. It is translated as CASSFERDGSYEQYF.